This passage covers 32 T cell receptor beta chains from one sample sequenced in a study of human T cells and chemical hapten exposure. TCRdb itself ran the RACE reads through MiXCR, one entry per CDR3 protein. This sample yields 95,000 to 150,000 distinct CDR3 sequences, of which around 10% are seen a single time; around 2.2% belongs to the top ten. Time point indicated: patch test 3, about 24 weeks after DPC sensitization. Treatment of the sample: therapeutic diphenylcyclopropenone sensitization with weekly scalp DPC. This sample comprised whole blood, obtained in connection with sensitization to the hapten diphenylcyclopropenone (DPC). The receptors stem from a woman aged 45-59 years with alopecia areata. Some clones in this sample may be carry-over from other donors' samples.

This clonotype was counted a few times. The chain recombines TRBV20-1 with TRBJ2-2, with D unclear. The CDR3 has 13 amino acids. Trimming removed 0 bases from V and 5 bases from J, with 7 bases in between. Germline V gene data show CDR1 as DFQATT and CDR2 as SNEGSKA (reference sequence). DNA for the CDR3: TGCAGTGCTAGAGAGCATTCGACCGGGGAGCTGTTTTTT. Translating gives CSAREHSTGELFF.

This clonotype has more than one count but fewer than ten. In DNA, the CDR3 is TGTGCCAGCAGTTCCCGACAGGGGAGCACTGAAGCTTTCTTT. Its protein is CASSSRQGSTEAFF. The genes are TRBV27 and TRBJ1-1; 8 nucleotides line up with TRBD1. J lost 4 bases, V lost 4 bases, and 5 bases had no gene match. The CDR3 covers 14 residues. The V gene's germline CDR1 is MNHEY and CDR2 SMNVEV (reference sequence).

In its sample, this clonotype was seen a few times. The rearrangement joins TRBV15 to TRBJ2-1; TRBD1 or TRBD2 may be the D gene (6 bases each). This CDR3 region has 13 residues. The V gene lost 0 bases and the J gene lost 9 bases, with 9 bases spanning the gap. CDR1 and CDR2 from the germline V gene are LNHNV and YYDKDF (reference sequence). CDR3 protein: CATSRDGGGEQFF. The CDR3 DNA is TGTGCCACCAGCAGAGATGGAGGGGGTGAGCAGTTCTTC.

The sample holds a few counts of this clonotype. CDR3 in amino acids: CSVILAPGQETQYF. The CDR3 region has the DNA TGCAGTGTTATCTTAGCGCCCGGTCAGGAGACCCAGTACTTC. This chain joins TRBV20-1 and TRBJ2-5, with TRBD2 as a possible D gene (5 bases). The germline V and J ends were trimmed by 7 bases and 5 bases, with 20 bases remaining between them. CDR1 and CDR2 from the germline V gene are DFQATT and SNEGSKA (reference sequence). This CDR3 region has 14 residues.

Only a few counts were recorded for this clonotype. The genes are TRBV20-1 and TRBJ1-5; perhaps TRBD1 as D (6 bases). The CDR3 consists of 14 residues. V lost 3 bases to trimming and J lost 5 bases, with 14 bases between them. Per the germline V gene, CDR1 is DFQATT and CDR2 is SNEGSKA (reference sequence). The CDR3 is CSASNRQGYQPQHF. Written as DNA, the CDR3 is TGCAGTGCTAGCAACAGGCAGGGGTATCAGCCCCAGCATTTT.

This clonotype was seen repeatedly, ten times or more. V and J are TRBV12-3 or TRBV12-4 and TRBJ2-2; 7 bases map to TRBD2. V lost 5 bases, J lost 7 bases, and 4 bases stayed unmatched. The CDR3 consists of 13 residues. The CDR3 sequence: CASSRGGVGELFF. CDR3 bases: TGTGCCAGCAGTAGGGGAGGGGTCGGGGAGCTGTTTTTT.

This chain uses TRBV4-2 with TRBJ1-6, with D unclear. The CDR3 totals 14 residues. The V gene lost 4 bases and the J gene lost 10 bases, with 14 bases spanning the gap. The germline V gene encodes CDR1 LGHNA and CDR2 YNFKEQ. CDR3: CASSPGWESSPLHF. CDR3 sequence (DNA): TGTGCCAGCAGCCCGGGATGGGAGAGCTCACCCCTCCACTTT.

This clonotype was detected only a few times. V and J are TRBV7-9 and TRBJ1-1; the D gene is possibly TRBD1 (5 bases). V lost 3 bases to trimming and J lost 6 bases, with 20 bases between them. The CDR3 sequence is 16 residues long. Germline CDR1 reads SEHNR; CDR2 reads FQNEAQ (reference sequence). The CDR3 nucleotides are TGTGCCAGCAGCTTCGCAGGGCCCCCTGGATCGTCTGAAGCTTTCTTT. It is translated as CASSFAGPPGSSEAFF.

The V call is TRBV6-5, the J call TRBJ2-1; 8 bases are shared with TRBD1. Germline V gives CDR1 MNHEY, CDR2 SVGAGI. With V trimmed by 6 bases and J by 6 bases, 10 bases remained unmatched. This CDR3 is 15 amino acids long. CDR3 amino acids: CASSHLDRGSNEQFF. CDR3 sequence (DNA): TGTGCCAGCAGCCACTTAGACAGGGGAAGCAATGAGCAGTTCTTC.

This clonotype was seen more than once but under ten times. The V call is TRBV5-4, the J call TRBJ1-6; D perhaps matches TRBD1 (5 bases). Looked up from germline, CDR1 is SGHNT and CDR2 is YYREEE (reference sequence). The CDR3 sequence is 12 residues long. V was pared by 3 bases and J by 9 bases, with 7 bases between. CDR3 bases: TGTGCCAGCAGCTGGGGGACTTCACCCCTCCACTTT. It codes for CASSWGTSPLHF.

This rearrangement joins TRBV15 to TRBJ1-3; unclear D gene. The CDR3 runs 15 residues. V was shortened by 2 bases and J by 0 bases, with 8 bases between the two germline ends. Germline CDR1 reads LNHNV; CDR2 reads YYDKDF (reference sequence). The CDR3 loop reads CATSRIRDSGNTIYF. As DNA, the CDR3 is TGTGCCACCAGCAGAATCCGGGACTCTGGAAACACCATATATTTT.

The chain carries TRBV27 and TRBJ2-7; D is unresolved. The CDR3 runs to 13 residues. In germline, CDR1 is MNHEY, CDR2 SMNVEV (reference sequence). V lost 3 bases and J lost 2, with 8 bases in between. CDR3 loop: CASSFADPYEQYF. CDR3 DNA: TGTGCCAGCAGTTTCGCAGATCCCTACGAGCAGTACTTC.

This chain joins TRBV4-3 and TRBJ1-2, with a weak D call TRBD1 (5 bases). There are 16 residues in the CDR3. CDR1 LGHNA and CDR2 YSLEER come from the germline V gene. Trimming left V 0 bases short and J 4 bases short, with 15 bases between. This CDR3 is CASSQDLQTVSYGYTF. The CDR3 DNA follows: TGCGCCAGCAGCCAAGATCTACAGACAGTGAGCTATGGCTACACCTTC.

The chain combines TRBV4-1 with TRBJ2-1; a weak D match, TRBD2 (5 bases). The length of the CDR3 is 16 residues. V shed 0 bases and J shed 10 bases, with 19 bases lying between them. Germline V gives CDR1 MGHRA, CDR2 YSYEKL. Written as DNA, the CDR3 is TGCGCCAGCAGCCAAGATGACTATGCAGTCGCCCCGGAGCAGTTCTTC. The encoded protein is CASSQDDYAVAPEQFF.

The chain carries TRBV6-2 or TRBV6-3 and TRBJ2-7; 7 bases agree with TRBD1. The ends lost 6 bases at V and 2 bases at J; junction bases unmatched: 4. Germline V lookup: CDR1 MNHEY, CDR2 SVGEGT. The CDR3 runs 13 residues. The CDR3 nucleotides are TGTGCCAGCAGGGCGACAGGGACCTACGAGCAGTACTTC. As protein: CASRATGTYEQYF.

The gene calls are TRBV9 and TRBJ1-1; D is possibly TRBD1 (5 bases). The germline V gene has CDR1 SGDLS and CDR2 YYNGEE. V lost 6 bases to trimming and J lost 3 bases, with 15 bases between them. This CDR3 region has 14 residues. The CDR3 spells CASTPGNSDTEAFF. The CDR3 region has the DNA TGTGCCAGCACACCAGGGAATTCGGACACTGAAGCTTTCTTT.

This clonotype was found a few times. The CDR3 bases are TGTGCCAGCAGTTACGAGGGAAACACTGAAGCTTTCTTT. Amino acids: CASSYEGNTEAFF. The rearrangement links TRBV6-5 to TRBJ1-1; D uncertain. Trimming took 2 bases from V and 2 from J, leaving 6 bases between them. CDR3 length: 13 residues. Germline-derived CDR1 and CDR2 are MNHEY and SVGAGI.

This clonotype has a count of ten or more. The chain has TRBV4-3 and TRBJ2-3, with 8 nucleotides matching TRBD2. The CDR3 extends over 20 amino acids. The germline gives CDR1 LGHNA, CDR2 YSLEER. The V segment lost 0 bases and the J segment 5 bases; nucleotides outside the gene matches: 19. The CDR3: CASSQDRRPGGERELDTQYF. As DNA, the CDR3 is TGCGCCAGCAGCCAAGATCGACGGCCCGGAGGGGAGCGGGAGTTAGATACGCAGTATTTT.

Many counts were recorded for this clonotype. V and J are TRBV28 and TRBJ2-7, with TRBD1 matching over 7 bases. This CDR3 region has 12 residues. CDR1 and CDR2 from the germline V gene are MDHEN and SYDVKM. Losses at the gene ends were 8 bases for V and 6 bases for J; bases not matched to a gene: 7. Here the CDR3 reads CASATGPLEQYF. In nucleotides, the CDR3 is TGTGCCAGCGCGACAGGGCCCCTCGAGCAGTACTTC.

The V and J genes are TRBV7-9 and TRBJ2-1, with 7 bases identical to TRBD1. Unmatched junction bases numbered 7, after V lost 4 bases and J lost 10 bases. This CDR3 spans 13 amino acids. Germline V gene lookup returns CDR1 SEHNR and CDR2 FQNEAQ (reference sequence). The CDR3 region is CASSSQGVGEQFF. CDR3 DNA: TGTGCCAGCAGCTCGCAGGGGGTAGGGGAGCAGTTCTTC.

The table lists this clonotype with a few counts. The rearrangement joins TRBV7-2 to TRBJ1-1; D gene unclear. V lost 3 bases to trimming and J lost 8 bases, with 10 bases between them. CDR1 and CDR2 from the germline V gene are SGHTA and FQGNSA. The CDR3 sequence is 12 residues long. The CDR3 region has the DNA TGTGCCAGCAGCTTTGGGTATATCGAAGCTTTCTTT. Translated: CASSFGYIEAFF.

Ten or more counts support this clonotype. The chain carries TRBV29-1 and TRBJ2-7; D unresolved. CDR1 and CDR2 (germline): SQVTM, ANQGSEA. Trimming shortened V by 7 bases and J by 3 bases, and 10 bases separated the two germline ends. The CDR3 contains 11 residues. In DNA form, the CDR3 reads TGCAGCGGGATAGACGACTACGAGCAGTACTTC. Translated: CSGIDDYEQYF.

This clonotype was seen only a few times. CDR3 protein: CASSLRGVDEKLFF. The CDR3 DNA reads as TGTGCCAGCTCACTCCGAGGGGTGGATGAAAAACTGTTTTTT. This sequence joins TRBV18 and TRBJ1-4; perhaps TRBD1 as D (5 bases). The CDR3 spans 14 residues. The V end was cut by 4 bases, the J end by 6 bases, with 12 bases between. From germline, CDR1 is KGHSH and CDR2 LQKENI.

The chain recombines TRBV18 with TRBJ1-5; tentative D call: TRBD1 (5 bases). The CDR3 covers 15 residues. Germline V CDR1 and CDR2: KGHSH, LQKENI. Trimming took 4 bases from V and 3 from J, leaving 13 bases between them. CDR3 residues: CASSLEEGYNQPQHF. CDR3 sequence (DNA): TGTGCCAGCTCACTGGAGGAGGGGTACAATCAGCCCCAGCATTTT.

This clonotype has just a few counts. The chain carries TRBV18 and TRBJ1-1, with TRBD1 matching over 7 bases. Trimming took 5 bases from V and 10 from J; bases not matched to a gene: 10. CDR3 size: 13 residues. Per germline, CDR1 KGHSH and CDR2 LQKENI. The CDR3 DNA follows: TGTGCCAGCTCAACCTTAGGACAGGCGGGAGCTTTCTTT. Residues: CASSTLGQAGAFF. The full variable domain, completed using reference TRBV18 and TRBJ1-1, is NAGVMQNPRHLVRRRGQEARLRCSPMKGHSHVYWYRQLPEEGLKFMVYLQKENIIDESGMPKERFSAEFPKEGPSILRIQQVVRGDSAAYFCASSTLGQAGAFFGQGTRLTVV.

This clonotype was detected many times. The CDR3 region is CASSLNGIDTIYF. CDR3 in DNA: TGTGCCAGCAGTTTAAATGGAATCGACACCATATATTTT. The V gene is TRBV12-3 or TRBV12-4, the J gene TRBJ1-3, with D hard to call. V was trimmed by 2 bases and J by 8 bases, leaving 10 bases between them. CDR3 length: 13 amino acids.

This clonotype was seen at least ten times. The chain couples TRBV7-3 to TRBJ2-3, with a weak D call TRBD2 (6 bases). The length of the CDR3 is 13 residues. Germline V gives CDR1 SGHTA, CDR2 FQGTGA. V shed 5 bases and J shed 10 bases, with 16 bases lying between them. Here the CDR3 reads CASSPGAEGAQYF. The CDR3, as DNA: TGTGCCAGCAGCCCCGGTGCGGAGGGTGCGCAGTATTTT. Filled out from reference TRBV7-3 and TRBJ2-3, the complete variable domain reads GAGVSQTPSNKVTEKGKYVELRCDPISGHTALYWYRQSLGQGPEFLIYFQGTGAADDSGLPNDRFFAVRPEGSVSTLKIQRTERGDSAVYLCASSPGAEGAQYFGPGTRLTVL.

This clonotype came up many times. The chain is built from TRBV18 and TRBJ2-3, with D perhaps matching TRBD1 (6 bases). Germline-derived CDR1 and CDR2 are KGHSH and LQKENI. Between the trimmed V and J ends, which lost 1 base and 0 bases, there was a span of 8 bases. The CDR3 contains 15 residues. The CDR3 sequence is CASSPRGGSTDTQYF. For the CDR3, the DNA is TGTGCCAGCTCACCACGAGGGGGAAGCACAGATACGCAGTATTTT.

This clonotype was picked up many times. The chain carries TRBV12-3 or TRBV12-4 and TRBJ2-3; possibly TRBD1 for D (5 bases). Trimming shortened V by 0 bases and J by 8 bases, and 9 bases separated the two germline ends. The CDR3 runs to 13 residues. The CDR3 spells CASSLAGASTQYF. The CDR3 DNA is TGTGCCAGCAGTTTAGCAGGGGCGAGTACGCAGTATTTT.

This clonotype occurred a few times. The J gene is TRBJ2-5, the V gene TRBV20-1; possibly TRBD1 for D (6 bases). CDR1 and CDR2 (germline): DFQATT, SNEGSKA (reference sequence). The V end lost 5 bases, the J end lost 6 bases, and 25 bases lay between the germline ends. This CDR3 spans 16 amino acids. CDR3 nucleotide sequence: TGCAGTGCTCCGAATCCGGGACAAACCAATATGAAGACCCAGTACTTC. Residues: CSAPNPGQTNMKTQYF.

This clonotype was observed a few times. V gene TRBV12-3 or TRBV12-4 combines with J gene TRBJ2-2, with D possibly called TRBD1 or TRBD2 (6 bases each). This CDR3 spans 15 amino acids. Trimming cost V 4 bases and J 7 bases, with 16 bases left between them. For the CDR3, the DNA is TGTGCCAGCAGTTCCGGGAGTGGGGGGCACGGGGAGCTGTTTTTT. Translated: CASSSGSGGHGELFF.

This clonotype was counted only a few times. The chain carries TRBV29-1 and TRBJ1-5; 9 nucleotides line up with TRBD1. The CDR3 consists of 15 residues. Trimming took 4 bases from V and 1 from J; bases not matched to a gene: 5. Germline loops: CDR1 SQVTM, CDR2 ANQGSEA. The CDR3, as DNA: TGCAGCGTTGGGGGACAGGGTGGGAGCAATCAGCCCCAGCATTTT. Translated, it gives CSVGGQGGSNQPQHF.